What follows are 27 T cell receptor beta chains derived from one specimen sequenced in a study of T-cell reconstitution after alpha-beta-depleted transplantation in children. A TCRbeta library incorporating unique molecular identifiers was prepared. TCRdb re-derived calls from the PCR reads in MiXCR, one entry per CDR3 protein. The sample has about 980,000 distinct CDR3 sequences, about 29% seen once. The source was PBMCs, mostly from graft donor cells, collected 360 days after TCRalphabeta/CD19-depleted stem cell transplant. These receptor sequences come from a boy less than two years old who had a stem cell transplant for SCID, so the T cells may come from the graft donor.

The chain combines TRBV5-5 with TRBJ2-4; possible D gene TRBD1, 6 bases. CDR1 and CDR2 from the germline V gene are SGHKS and YYEKEE (reference sequence). With 4 bases removed from V and 0 bases from J, the gap between germline ends came to 17 bases. The CDR3 consists of 17 residues. The CDR3 DNA sequence: TGTGCCAGCAGCGGCCAGGGGACGGCTATAGCCAAAAACATTCAGTACTTC. Amino acid sequence: CASSGQGTAIAKNIQYF.

There are a few counts of this clonotype. This chain uses TRBV12-3 or TRBV12-4 with TRBJ2-5; TRBD2 matches 8 bases. J was trimmed by 2 bases and V by 6 bases; bases with no gene match: 11. The CDR3 contains 16 residues. CDR3 sequence: CASSPIRAGGQETQYF. In nucleotides, the CDR3 is TGTGCCAGCAGCCCCATAAGGGCGGGGGGACAAGAGACCCAGTACTTC.

The genes are TRBV4-2 and TRBJ2-3, with no clear D. The V end was cut by 0 bases, the J end by 6 bases, with 10 bases between. The CDR3 consists of 14 residues. CDR1 and CDR2 (germline): LGHNA, YNFKEQ. The DNA for the CDR3 is TGTGCCAGCAGCCAAGACGCTAGAGGTGATACGCAGTATTTT. Its protein product is CASSQDARGDTQYF.

This chain links TRBV4-1 with TRBJ2-1, with D uncertain. This CDR3 is built from 15 residues. V shed 4 bases and J shed 3 bases, with 13 bases lying between them. Germline V CDR1 and CDR2: MGHRA, YSYEKL. CDR3 residues: CASSPEGQFYNEQFF. DNA for the CDR3: TGCGCCAGCAGCCCTGAAGGGCAGTTCTACAATGAGCAGTTCTTC.

This clonotype was seen more than once but under ten times. The chain uses TRBV28 and TRBJ2-3; no definite D call. The CDR3 has 11 residues. Trimming removed 5 bases from V and 7 bases from J, with 7 bases in between. The germline V gene has CDR1 MDHEN and CDR2 SYDVKM. In nucleotides, the CDR3 is TGTGCCAGCAGTCCCCGGCATACGCAGTATTTT. Translating gives CASSPRHTQYF.

The chain carries TRBV29-1 and TRBJ2-3; 10 bases align to TRBD1. The CDR3 loop spans 14 amino acids. Germline assignment: CDR1 SQVTM and CDR2 ANQGSEA. V lost 3 bases to trimming and J lost 1 base; unmatched junction nucleotides: 1. The CDR3 DNA reads TGCAGCGTTGATGGGACAGGGGGCACAGATACGCAGTATTTT. This translates into CSVDGTGGTDTQYF.

This clonotype was detected only a few times. The gene calls are TRBV6-4 and TRBJ2-1; D is uncertain. The CDR3 extends over 13 amino acids. V shed 2 bases and J shed 7 bases, with 9 bases lying between them. Looked up from germline, CDR1 is MRHNA and CDR2 is SNTAGT. Written as DNA, the CDR3 is TGTGCCAGCAGTGACGTGGGTGGTAATGAGCAGTTCTTC. It specifies CASSDVGGNEQFF.

The chain couples TRBV7-9 to TRBJ2-5; maybe TRBD2 (5 bases). V was pared by 7 bases and J by 1 base, with 13 bases between. Germline assignment: CDR1 SEHNR and CDR2 FQNEAQ (reference sequence). This CDR3 spans 14 amino acids. CDR3 region: CASTHSGSQETQYF. CDR3 bases: TGTGCCAGCACCCACAGTGGGAGCCAAGAGACCCAGTACTTC. Looking up the rest from reference TRBV7-9 and TRBJ2-5 gives the full variable domain: DTGVSQNPRHKITKRGQNVTFRCDPISEHNRLYWYRQTLGQGPEFLTYFQNEAQLEKSRLLSDRFSAERPKGSFSTLEIQRTEQGDSAMYLCASTHSGSQETQYFGPGTRLLVL.

The gene calls are TRBV3-1 and TRBJ2-1; 11 bases are a match to TRBD2. V lost 6 bases, J lost 0 bases, and 4 bases stayed unmatched. This CDR3 is 16 amino acids long. Germline V gene sequence: CDR1 LGHDT, CDR2 YNNKEL (reference sequence). CDR3 DNA: TGTGCCAGCAGGCCGGGACTAGCGGTCTCCTACAATGAGCAGTTCTTC. It specifies CASRPGLAVSYNEQFF.

DNA of the CDR3: TGTGCCAGCAGTGACACGCCGGACTTAAACAGGGAGAAATACAATGAGCAGTTCTTC. This encodes CASSDTPDLNREKYNEQFF. The chain is built from TRBV2 and TRBJ2-1; tentatively, D is TRBD1 (6 bases). The CDR3 is 19 amino acids. Trimming took off 3 bases at V and 4 bases at J, with 25 bases between the two ends. Germline V CDR1 and CDR2: SNHLY, FYNNEI.

This clonotype was observed a few times. The chain combines TRBV15 with TRBJ2-1; D might be TRBD1 or TRBD2, each matching 5 bases. The CDR3 covers 16 residues. V lost 3 bases and J 7 bases, leaving 19 bases between the germline ends. Germline V gives CDR1 LNHNV, CDR2 YYDKDF (reference sequence). The DNA of the CDR3 is TGTGCCACCAGCAGGGTCGTGGGGGACGAGGAGAATGAGCAGTTCTTC. Residues: CATSRVVGDEENEQFF.

This clonotype was counted a few times. The V call is TRBV24-1, the J call TRBJ2-1; the match to TRBD1 covers 8 bases. The germline gives CDR1 KGHDR, CDR2 SFDVKD. Trimming took 3 bases from V and 6 from J; bases not matched to a gene: 6. The CDR3 sequence is 15 residues long. CDR3 sequence reads: CATSDPGTGGNEQFF. The CDR3 DNA is TGTGCCACCAGTGATCCCGGGACAGGCGGCAATGAGCAGTTCTTC.

This clonotype has a handful of counts. This sequence joins TRBV4-3 and TRBJ2-2, with 7 bases matching TRBD1. This CDR3 is built from 15 residues. V dropped 2 bases and J dropped 5; count of bases not matched to a gene: 5. The germline CDR1 and CDR2 sequences are LGHNA and YSLEER. For the CDR3, the DNA is TGCGCCAGCAGCCAAAAGGGGGCGAGGACCGGGGAGCTGTTTTTT. Amino acids: CASSQKGARTGELFF.

This clonotype came up a few times. The chain has TRBV29-1 and TRBJ2-7, with 12 bases fitting TRBD1. The germline CDR1 and CDR2 sequences are SQVTM and ANQGSEA. The CDR3 spans 13 residues. After removal of 8 bases from V and 4 bases from J, the junction contained 6 bases not matched to a gene. This CDR3 reads CSTWDRGRYEQYF. The CDR3 coding sequence is TGCAGCACCTGGGACAGGGGGCGGTACGAGCAGTACTTC.

Only a few counts were recorded for this clonotype. The V gene is TRBV5-1, the J gene TRBJ2-5, with D uncertain. Per the germline V gene, CDR1 is SGHRS and CDR2 is YFSETQ. This CDR3 is built from 11 residues. Trimming took off 1 base at V and 7 bases at J, with 5 bases between the two ends. The CDR3 sequence is CASSLNGTQYF. CDR3 sequence (DNA): TGCGCCAGCAGCTTGAATGGGACCCAGTACTTC.

CDR3 in amino acids: CASSQRNSYEQYF. The CDR3 DNA reads as TGTGCCAGCAGCCAGCGGAATTCCTACGAGCAGTACTTC. The gene calls are TRBV28 and TRBJ2-7; D is perhaps TRBD2 (5 bases). Germline V lookup: CDR1 MDHEN, CDR2 SYDVKM. CDR3 length equals 13 residues. V was trimmed by 6 bases and J by 1 base, leaving 10 bases between them. The variable domain in full, completed from reference TRBV28 and TRBJ2-7, reads DVKVTQSSRYLVKRTGEKVFLECVQDMDHENMFWYRQDPGLGLRLIYFSYDVKMKEKGDIPEGYSVSREKKERFSLILESASTNQTSMYLCASSQRNSYEQYFGPGTRLTVT.

The J gene is TRBJ2-1, the V gene TRBV10-1, with 9 bases that match TRBD2. V trimming: 6 bases; J trimming: 8 bases; junction bases outside the gene matches: 5. The CDR3 extends over 13 amino acids. Per germline, CDR1 WNHNN and CDR2 SYGVQD (reference sequence). This CDR3 reads CASRSGGFDEQFF. The CDR3, as DNA: TGCGCCAGCAGGAGCGGGGGGTTCGATGAGCAGTTCTTC.

This clonotype was counted at least ten times. The chain uses TRBV6-5 and TRBJ2-1; tentative D call: TRBD1 (6 bases). In germline, CDR1 is MNHEY, CDR2 SVGAGI. The CDR3 contains 14 residues. Trimming took off 4 bases at V and 3 bases at J, with 10 bases between the two ends. CDR3 nucleotide sequence: TGTGCCAGCAGTTCCGGGACATACTACAATGAGCAGTTCTTC. Residues: CASSSGTYYNEQFF.

The CDR3 nucleotides read TGTGCCAGCAGTCGCCGGGACAGGGTAACTGGAAACACCATATATTTT. The encoded protein is CASSRRDRVTGNTIYF. The J gene is TRBJ1-3, the V gene TRBV12-3 or TRBV12-4; 9 nucleotides align to TRBD1. The CDR3 runs to 16 residues. The V segment lost 5 bases and the J segment 2 bases; nucleotides outside the gene matches: 7.

J is TRBJ2-7 and V is TRBV5-1, with a tentative D call TRBD2 (5 bases). The CDR3 has 16 residues. V lost 0 bases and J 0 bases, leaving 13 bases between the germline ends. The germline V gene encodes CDR1 SGHRS and CDR2 YFSETQ. The CDR3 loop reads CASSLGGPSSSYEQYF. The CDR3 DNA reads as TGCGCCAGCAGCTTGGGAGGGCCATCCAGCTCCTACGAGCAGTACTTC.

This chain uses TRBV2 with TRBJ2-2, with a weak D call TRBD2 (5 bases). The V gene lost 5 bases and the J gene lost 3 bases, with 13 bases spanning the gap. This CDR3 spans 15 amino acids. The V gene's germline CDR1 is SNHLY and CDR2 FYNNEI. The CDR3: CASSQRRGYTGELFF. The CDR3 DNA reads as TGTGCCAGCAGTCAACGACGGGGTTACACCGGGGAGCTGTTTTTT.

This sequence joins TRBV5-1 and TRBJ2-1; no reliable D call. The CDR3 is 13 residues long. V was clipped by 0 bases and J by 7 bases, with 8 bases between them. Germline V lookup: CDR1 SGHRS, CDR2 YFSETQ. The CDR3: CASSLDAGNEQFF. CDR3 DNA: TGCGCCAGCAGCTTGGATGCTGGGAATGAGCAGTTCTTC.

The chain joins TRBV2 to TRBJ2-7, with D possibly TRBD1 on 5 matching bases. Trimming removed 6 bases at V and 0 bases at J, with 9 bases between. The germline V gene has CDR1 SNHLY and CDR2 FYNNEI. This CDR3 spans 13 amino acids. CDR3 DNA sequence: TGTGCCAGCAGAAGCGACAGCTCCTACGAGCAGTACTTC. Translating gives CASRSDSSYEQYF.

The chain couples TRBV2 to TRBJ1-1; D is perhaps TRBD1 (6 bases). Germline V gene lookup returns CDR1 SNHLY and CDR2 FYNNEI. V lost 7 bases, J lost 6 bases, and 21 bases lay in between. CDR3 length: 15 amino acids. The CDR3 coding sequence is TGTGCCAGCACCACCCAAGACAGGACTGGGTCTGAAGCTTTCTTT. Its protein product is CASTTQDRTGSEAFF.

The chain combines TRBV18 with TRBJ2-3; the match to TRBD1 covers 12 bases. Trimming removed 3 bases from V and 7 bases from J; junction bases left unmatched: 8. The CDR3 is made up of 16 amino acids. Germline V gene lookup returns CDR1 KGHSH and CDR2 LQKENI. CDR3 amino acids: CASSPGTGGLGNTQYF. In DNA form, the CDR3 reads TGTGCCAGCTCACCGGGGACAGGGGGCCTCGGGAATACGCAGTATTTT.

The chain couples TRBV9 to TRBJ1-6, with unresolved D. Between the trimmed V and J ends, which lost 4 bases and 9 bases, there was a span of 17 bases. The CDR3 sequence is 15 residues long. Per germline, CDR1 SGDLS and CDR2 YYNGEE. CDR3 DNA: TGTGCCAGCAGCCGTAGTCCCTCCTCCGGTTCACCCCTCCACTTT. It translates to CASSRSPSSGSPLHF.

V and J are TRBV6-1 and TRBJ2-7; 7 bases are a match to TRBD1. The germline gives CDR1 MNHNS, CDR2 SASEGT. The V and J ends lost 7 bases and 3 bases, in that order; junction bases with no gene match: 6. The CDR3 is 13 residues long. The CDR3: CASKTGSGYEQYF. The CDR3, as DNA: TGTGCCAGCAAGACAGGGAGCGGCTACGAGCAGTACTTC.